Sequencing of this T cell receptor (beta chain) was carried out in a study of lung T cells in sarcoidosis with Löfgren's syndrome. Trimming shortened V by 5 bases and J by 1 base, and 5 bases separated the two germline ends. The CDR3 totals 13 residues. From germline, CDR1 is MNHEY and CDR2 SMNVEV (reference sequence). TCRdb processed the reads anew with MiXCR; each CDR3 protein has one entry. The table has 20,000 or so distinct CDR3 sequences, less than 25% seen once. Relative to its sample, this clonotype is medium-sized. Material for sequencing was CD4+ T cells from PBMCs. This sequence was found in a human donor with sarcoidosis (Löfgren's syndrome or another form), or a control subject (not recorded which). The rearrangement joins TRBV27 to TRBJ2-2, with D possibly TRBD2 on 5 matching bases. The CDR3 loop reads CASSRGNTGELFF. The CDR3 DNA reads TGTGCCAGCAGTCGGGGGAACACCGGGGAGCTGTTTTTT.